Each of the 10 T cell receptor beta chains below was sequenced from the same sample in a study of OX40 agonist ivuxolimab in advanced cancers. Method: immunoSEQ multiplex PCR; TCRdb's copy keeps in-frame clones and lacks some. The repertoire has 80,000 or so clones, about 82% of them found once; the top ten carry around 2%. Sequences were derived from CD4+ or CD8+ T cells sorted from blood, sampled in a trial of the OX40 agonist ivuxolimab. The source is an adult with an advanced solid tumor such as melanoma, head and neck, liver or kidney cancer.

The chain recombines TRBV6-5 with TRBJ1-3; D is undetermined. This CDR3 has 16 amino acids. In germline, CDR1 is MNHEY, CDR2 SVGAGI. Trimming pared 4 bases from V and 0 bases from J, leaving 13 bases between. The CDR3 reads CASSSPAGFSGNTIYF. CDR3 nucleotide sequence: TGTGCCAGCAGTTCCCCGGCGGGATTCTCTGGAAACACCATATATTTT.

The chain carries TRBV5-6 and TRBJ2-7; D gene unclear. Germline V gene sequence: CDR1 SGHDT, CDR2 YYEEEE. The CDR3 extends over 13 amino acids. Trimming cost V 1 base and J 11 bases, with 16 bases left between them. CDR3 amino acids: CASSLSMSLREYF. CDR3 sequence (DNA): TGTGCCAGCAGCTTGTCAATGTCGCTAAGAGAGTACTTC.

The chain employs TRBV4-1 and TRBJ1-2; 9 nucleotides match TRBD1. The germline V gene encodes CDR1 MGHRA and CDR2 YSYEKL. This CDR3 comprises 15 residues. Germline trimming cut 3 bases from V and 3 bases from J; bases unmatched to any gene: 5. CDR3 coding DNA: TGCGCCAGCAGCCATATGGGACAGGGTGACTATGGCTACACCTTC. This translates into CASSHMGQGDYGYTF.

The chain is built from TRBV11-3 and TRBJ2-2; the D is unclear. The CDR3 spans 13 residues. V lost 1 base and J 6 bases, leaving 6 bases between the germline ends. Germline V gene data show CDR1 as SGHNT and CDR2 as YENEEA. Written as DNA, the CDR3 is TGTGCCAGCAGCTTAGTAAACCCCGGGGAGCTGTTTTTT. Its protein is CASSLVNPGELFF.

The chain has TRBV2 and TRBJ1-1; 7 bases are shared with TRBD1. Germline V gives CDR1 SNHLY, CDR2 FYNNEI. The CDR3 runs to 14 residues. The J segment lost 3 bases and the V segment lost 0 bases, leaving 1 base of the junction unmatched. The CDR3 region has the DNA TGTGCCAGCAGTGAAGCAGGGGGCCACACTGAAGCTTTCTTT. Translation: CASSEAGGHTEAFF. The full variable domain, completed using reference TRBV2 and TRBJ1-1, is EPEVTQTPSHQVTQMGQEVILRCVPISNHLYFYWYRQILGQKVEFLVSFYNNEISEKSEIFDDQFSVERPDGSNFTLKIRSTKLEDSAMYFCASSEAGGHTEAFFGQGTRLTVV.

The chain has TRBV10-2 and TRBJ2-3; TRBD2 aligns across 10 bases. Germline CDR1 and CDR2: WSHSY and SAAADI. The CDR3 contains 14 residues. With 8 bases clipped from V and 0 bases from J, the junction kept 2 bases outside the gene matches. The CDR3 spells CASRTSGSTDTQYF. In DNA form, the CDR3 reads TGCGCCAGCCGGACTAGCGGTAGCACAGATACGCAGTATTTT.

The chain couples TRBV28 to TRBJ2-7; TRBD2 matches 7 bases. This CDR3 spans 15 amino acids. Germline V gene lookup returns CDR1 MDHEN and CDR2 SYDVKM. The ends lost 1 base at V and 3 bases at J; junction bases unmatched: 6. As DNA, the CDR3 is TGTGCCAGCAGTTTATATGGGGGAGGGGTCTACGAGCAGTACTTC. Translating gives CASSLYGGGVYEQYF.

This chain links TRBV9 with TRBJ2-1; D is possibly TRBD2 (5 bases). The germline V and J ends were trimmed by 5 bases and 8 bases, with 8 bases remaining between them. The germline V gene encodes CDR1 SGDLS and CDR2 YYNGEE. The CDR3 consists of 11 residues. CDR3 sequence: CASRSGDEQFF. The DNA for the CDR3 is TGTGCCAGCAGGAGCGGCGATGAGCAGTTCTTC.

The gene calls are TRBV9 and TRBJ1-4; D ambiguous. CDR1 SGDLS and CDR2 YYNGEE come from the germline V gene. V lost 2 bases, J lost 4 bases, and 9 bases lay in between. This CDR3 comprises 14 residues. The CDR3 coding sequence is TGTGCCAGCAGCGTTGACTTATATAATGAAAAACTGTTTTTT. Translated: CASSVDLYNEKLFF.

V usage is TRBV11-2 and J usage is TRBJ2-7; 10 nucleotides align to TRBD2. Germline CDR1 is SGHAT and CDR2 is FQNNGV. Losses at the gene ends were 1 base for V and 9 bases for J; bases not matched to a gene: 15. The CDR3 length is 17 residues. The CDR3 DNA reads TGTGCCAGCAGCTTAGTAAGCGGGGGGGCAGGGGGAAGCGTGCAGTACTTC. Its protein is CASSLVSGGAGGSVQYF.